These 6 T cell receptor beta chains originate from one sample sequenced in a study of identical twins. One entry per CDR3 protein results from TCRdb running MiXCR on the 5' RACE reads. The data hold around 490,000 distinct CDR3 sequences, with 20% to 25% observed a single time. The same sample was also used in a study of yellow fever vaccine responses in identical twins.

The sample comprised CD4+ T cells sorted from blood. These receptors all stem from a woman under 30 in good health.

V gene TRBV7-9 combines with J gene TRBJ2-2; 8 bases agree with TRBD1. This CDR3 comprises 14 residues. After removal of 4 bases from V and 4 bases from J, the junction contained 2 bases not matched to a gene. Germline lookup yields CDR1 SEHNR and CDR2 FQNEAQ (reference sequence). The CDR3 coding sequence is TGTGCCAGCAGCTCCAGGGGGCCCACCGGGGAGCTGTTTTTT. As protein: CASSSRGPTGELFF.

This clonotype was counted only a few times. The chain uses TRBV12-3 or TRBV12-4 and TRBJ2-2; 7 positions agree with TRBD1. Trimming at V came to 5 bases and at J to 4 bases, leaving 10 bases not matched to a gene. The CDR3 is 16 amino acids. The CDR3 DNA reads TGTGCCAGCAGTCCTCCCACAGGGGCCGGCACCGGGGAGCTGTTTTTT. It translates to CASSPPTGAGTGELFF.

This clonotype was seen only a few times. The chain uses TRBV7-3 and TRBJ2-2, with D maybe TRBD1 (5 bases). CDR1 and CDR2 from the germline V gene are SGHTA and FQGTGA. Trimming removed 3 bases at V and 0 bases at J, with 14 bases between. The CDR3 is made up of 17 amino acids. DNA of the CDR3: TGTGCCAGCAGCTTTTCAGGGATACTTACGAACACCGGGGAGCTGTTTTTT. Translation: CASSFSGILTNTGELFF.

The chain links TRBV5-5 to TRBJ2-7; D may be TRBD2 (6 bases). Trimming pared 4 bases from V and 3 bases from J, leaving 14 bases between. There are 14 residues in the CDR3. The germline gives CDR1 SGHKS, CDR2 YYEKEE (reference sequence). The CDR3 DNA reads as TGTGCCAGCAGCCCGATCGGAGGGGTCTACGAGCAGTACGTC. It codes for CASSPIGGVYEQYV.

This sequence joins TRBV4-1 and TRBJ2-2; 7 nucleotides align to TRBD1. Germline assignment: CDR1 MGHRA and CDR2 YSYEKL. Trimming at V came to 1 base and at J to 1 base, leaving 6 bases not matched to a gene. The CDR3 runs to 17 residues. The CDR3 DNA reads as TGCGCCAGCAGCCAAGGGCTAAGGACAGGGAACACCGGGGAGCTGTTTTTT. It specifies CASSQGLRTGNTGELFF.

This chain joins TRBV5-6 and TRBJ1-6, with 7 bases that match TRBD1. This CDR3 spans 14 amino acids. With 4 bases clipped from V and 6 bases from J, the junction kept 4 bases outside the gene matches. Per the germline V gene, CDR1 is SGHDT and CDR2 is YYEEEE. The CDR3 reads CASSMGQINSPLHF. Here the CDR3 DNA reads TGTGCCAGCAGCATGGGACAGATTAATTCACCCCTCCACTTT.